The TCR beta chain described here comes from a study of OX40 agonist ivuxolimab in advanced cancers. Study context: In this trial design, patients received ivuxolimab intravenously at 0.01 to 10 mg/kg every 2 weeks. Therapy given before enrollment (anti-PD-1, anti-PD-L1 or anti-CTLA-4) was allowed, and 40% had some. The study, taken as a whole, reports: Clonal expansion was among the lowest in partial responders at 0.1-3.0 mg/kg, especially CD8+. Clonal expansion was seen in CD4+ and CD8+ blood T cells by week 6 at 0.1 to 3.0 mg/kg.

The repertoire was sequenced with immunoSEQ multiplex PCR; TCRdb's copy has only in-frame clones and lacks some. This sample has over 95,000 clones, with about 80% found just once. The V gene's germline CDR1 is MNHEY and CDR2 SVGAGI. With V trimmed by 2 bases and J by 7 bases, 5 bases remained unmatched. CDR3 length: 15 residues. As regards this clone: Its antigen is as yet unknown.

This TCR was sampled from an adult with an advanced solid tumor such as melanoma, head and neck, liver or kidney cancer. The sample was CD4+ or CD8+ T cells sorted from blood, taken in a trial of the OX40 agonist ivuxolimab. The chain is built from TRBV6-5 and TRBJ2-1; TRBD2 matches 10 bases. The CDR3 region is CASSYEAGGNNEQFF. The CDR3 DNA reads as TGTGCCAGCAGTTACGAAGCGGGAGGGAATAATGAGCAGTTCTTC.